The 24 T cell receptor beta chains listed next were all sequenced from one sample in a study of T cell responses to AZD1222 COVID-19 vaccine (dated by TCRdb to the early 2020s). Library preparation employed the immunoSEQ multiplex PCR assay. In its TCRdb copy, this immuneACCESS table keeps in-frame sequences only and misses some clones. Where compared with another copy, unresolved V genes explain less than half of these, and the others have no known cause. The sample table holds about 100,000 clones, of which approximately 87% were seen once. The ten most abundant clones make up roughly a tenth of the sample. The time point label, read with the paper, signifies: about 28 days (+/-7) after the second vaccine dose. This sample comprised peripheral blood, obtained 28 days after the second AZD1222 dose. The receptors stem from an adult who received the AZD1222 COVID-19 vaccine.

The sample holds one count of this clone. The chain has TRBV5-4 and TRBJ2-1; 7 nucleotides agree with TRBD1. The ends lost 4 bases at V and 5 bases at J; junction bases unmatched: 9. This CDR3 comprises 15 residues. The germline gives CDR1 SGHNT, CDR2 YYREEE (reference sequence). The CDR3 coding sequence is TGTGCCAGCAGCCTCCCGACAGGGAACGACAATGAGCAGTTCTTC. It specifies CASSLPTGNDNEQFF.

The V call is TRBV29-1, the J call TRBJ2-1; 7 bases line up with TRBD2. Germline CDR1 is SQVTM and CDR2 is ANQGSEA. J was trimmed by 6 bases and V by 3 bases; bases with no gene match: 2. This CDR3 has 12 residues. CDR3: CSVEGGGNEQFF. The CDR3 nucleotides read TGCAGCGTTGAGGGGGGGGGCAATGAGCAGTTCTTC.

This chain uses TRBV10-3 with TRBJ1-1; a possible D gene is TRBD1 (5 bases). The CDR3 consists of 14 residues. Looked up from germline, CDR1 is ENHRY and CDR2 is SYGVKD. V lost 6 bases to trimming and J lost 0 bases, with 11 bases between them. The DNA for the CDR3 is TGTGCCATCAGAAGACAGCTGGTGAACACTGAAGCTTTCTTT. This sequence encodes CAIRRQLVNTEAFF.

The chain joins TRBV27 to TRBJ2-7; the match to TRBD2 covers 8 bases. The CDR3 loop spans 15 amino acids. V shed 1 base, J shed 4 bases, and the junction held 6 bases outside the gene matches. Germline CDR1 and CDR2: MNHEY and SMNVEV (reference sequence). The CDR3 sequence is CASSLYRTSSYEQYF. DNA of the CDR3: TGTGCCAGCAGTTTATATAGGACTAGCTCTTACGAGCAGTACTTC.

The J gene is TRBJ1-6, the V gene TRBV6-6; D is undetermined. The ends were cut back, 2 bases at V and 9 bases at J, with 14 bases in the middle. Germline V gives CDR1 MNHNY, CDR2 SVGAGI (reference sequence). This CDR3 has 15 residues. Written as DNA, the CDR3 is TGTGCCAGCAGTTACCCCGACGGGTTGGGTTCACCCCTCCACTTT. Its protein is CASSYPDGLGSPLHF.

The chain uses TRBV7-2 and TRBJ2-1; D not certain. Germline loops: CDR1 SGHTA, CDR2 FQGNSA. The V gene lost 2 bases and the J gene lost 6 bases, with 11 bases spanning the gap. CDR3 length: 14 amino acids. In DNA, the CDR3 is TGTGCCAGCAGCTTACTGACTCGCAGCAATGAGCAGTTCTTC. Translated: CASSLLTRSNEQFF.

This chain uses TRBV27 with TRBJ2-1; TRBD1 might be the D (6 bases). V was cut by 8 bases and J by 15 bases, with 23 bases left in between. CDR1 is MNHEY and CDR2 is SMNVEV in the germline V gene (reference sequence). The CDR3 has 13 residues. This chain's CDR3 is CASGADSLRPLFF. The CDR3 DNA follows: TGTGCCAGCGGGGCGGACAGTCTAAGGCCACTGTTCTTC.

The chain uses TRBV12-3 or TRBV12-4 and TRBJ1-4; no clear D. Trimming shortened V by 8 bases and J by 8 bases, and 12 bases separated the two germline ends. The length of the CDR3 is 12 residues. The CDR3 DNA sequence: TGTGCCAGCTCCGACCGCGGCGAAAAACTGTTTTTT. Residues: CASSDRGEKLFF.

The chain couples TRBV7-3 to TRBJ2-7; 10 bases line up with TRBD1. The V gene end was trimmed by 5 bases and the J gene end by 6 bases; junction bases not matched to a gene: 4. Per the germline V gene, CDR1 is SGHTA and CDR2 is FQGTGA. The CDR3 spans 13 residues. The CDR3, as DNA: TGTGCCAGCAGCCCGGGACAGGGGACCGAGCAGTACTTC. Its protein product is CASSPGQGTEQYF. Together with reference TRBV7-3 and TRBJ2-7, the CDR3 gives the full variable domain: GAGVSQTPSNKVTEKGKYVELRCDPISGHTALYWYRQSLGQGPEFLIYFQGTGAADDSGLPNDRFFAVRPEGSVSTLKIQRTERGDSAVYLCASSPGQGTEQYFGPGTRLTVT.

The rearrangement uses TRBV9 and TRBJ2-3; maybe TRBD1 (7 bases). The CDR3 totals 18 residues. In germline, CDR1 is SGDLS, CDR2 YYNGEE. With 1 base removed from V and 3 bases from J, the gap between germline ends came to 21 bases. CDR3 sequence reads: CASSVLPPRQGGTDTQYF. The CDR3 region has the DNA TGTGCCAGCAGCGTACTTCCGCCGAGACAGGGAGGTACAGATACGCAGTATTTT.

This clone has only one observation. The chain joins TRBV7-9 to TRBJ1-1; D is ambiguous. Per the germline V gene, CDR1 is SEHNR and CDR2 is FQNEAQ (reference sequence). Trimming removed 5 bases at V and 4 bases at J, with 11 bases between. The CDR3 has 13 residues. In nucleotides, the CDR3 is TGTGCCAGCAGCCTCGGGGTTTTCACTGAAGCTTTCTTT. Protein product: CASSLGVFTEAFF.

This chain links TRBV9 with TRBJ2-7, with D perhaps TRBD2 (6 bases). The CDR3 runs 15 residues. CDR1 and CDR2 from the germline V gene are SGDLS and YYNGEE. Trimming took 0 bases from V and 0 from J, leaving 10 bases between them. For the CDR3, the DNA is TGTGCCAGCAGCGTAGATCACGGGAGCTCCTACGAGCAGTACTTC. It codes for CASSVDHGSSYEQYF.

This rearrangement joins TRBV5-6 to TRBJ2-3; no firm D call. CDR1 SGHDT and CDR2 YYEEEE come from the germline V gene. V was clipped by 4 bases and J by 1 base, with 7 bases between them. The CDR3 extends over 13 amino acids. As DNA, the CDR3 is TGTGCCAGCAGCGTCCGGGGCACAGATACGCAGTATTTT. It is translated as CASSVRGTDTQYF. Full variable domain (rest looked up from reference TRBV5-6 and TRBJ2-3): DAGVTQSPTHLIKTRGQQVTLRCSPKSGHDTVSWYQQALGQGPQFIFQYYEEEERQRGNFPDRFSGHQFPNYSSELNVNALLLGDSALYLCASSVRGTDTQYFGPGTRLTVL.

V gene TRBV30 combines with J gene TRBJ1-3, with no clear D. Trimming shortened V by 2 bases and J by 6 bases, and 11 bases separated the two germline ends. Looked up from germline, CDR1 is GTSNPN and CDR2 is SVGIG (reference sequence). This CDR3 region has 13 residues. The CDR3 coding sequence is TGTGCCTGGAGTTGGAGTCTGAAAAACACCATATATTTT. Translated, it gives CAWSWSLKNTIYF.

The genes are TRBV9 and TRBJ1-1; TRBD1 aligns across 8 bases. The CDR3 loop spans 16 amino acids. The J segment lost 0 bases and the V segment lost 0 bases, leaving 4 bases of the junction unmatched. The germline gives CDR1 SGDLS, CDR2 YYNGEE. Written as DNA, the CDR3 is TGTGCCAGCAGCGTAGACAGGGGGGCAATGAACACTGAAGCTTTCTTT. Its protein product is CASSVDRGAMNTEAFF.

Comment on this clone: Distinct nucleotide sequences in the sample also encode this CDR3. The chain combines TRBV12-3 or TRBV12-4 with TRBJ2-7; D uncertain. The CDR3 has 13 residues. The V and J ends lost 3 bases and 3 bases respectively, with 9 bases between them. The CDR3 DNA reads TGTGCCAGCAGTTTCGGCCGGTACTACGAGCAGTACTTC. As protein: CASSFGRYYEQYF.

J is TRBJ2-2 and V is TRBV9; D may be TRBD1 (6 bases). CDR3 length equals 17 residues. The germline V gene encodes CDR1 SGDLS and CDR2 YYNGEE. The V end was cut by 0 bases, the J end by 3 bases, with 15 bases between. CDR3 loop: CASSVDWGRWDTGELFF. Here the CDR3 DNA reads TGTGCCAGCAGCGTAGACTGGGGGCGGTGGGACACCGGGGAGCTGTTTTTT.

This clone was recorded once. In DNA form, the CDR3 reads TGTGCCAGCAGTTTACGAGGACTTGGCAACTACGAGCAGTACTTC. It is translated as CASSLRGLGNYEQYF. V and J are TRBV27 and TRBJ2-7; D possibly corresponds to TRBD2 (5 bases). The CDR3 consists of 15 residues. Trimming left V 2 bases short and J 3 bases short, with 14 bases between. Germline CDR1 MNHEY, CDR2 SMNVEV (reference sequence).

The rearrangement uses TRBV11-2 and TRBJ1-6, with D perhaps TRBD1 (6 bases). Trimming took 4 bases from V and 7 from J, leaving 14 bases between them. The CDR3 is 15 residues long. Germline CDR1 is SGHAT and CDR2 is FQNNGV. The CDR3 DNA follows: TGTGCCAGCAGCTCAGACAGGTTGATAAATTCACCCCTCCACTTT. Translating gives CASSSDRLINSPLHF.

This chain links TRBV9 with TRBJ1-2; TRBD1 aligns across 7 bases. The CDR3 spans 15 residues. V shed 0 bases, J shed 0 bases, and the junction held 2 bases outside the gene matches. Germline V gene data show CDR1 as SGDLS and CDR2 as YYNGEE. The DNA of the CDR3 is TGTGCCAGCAGCGTAGAGGGGGCTTCTAACTATGGCTACACCTTC. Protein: CASSVEGASNYGYTF.

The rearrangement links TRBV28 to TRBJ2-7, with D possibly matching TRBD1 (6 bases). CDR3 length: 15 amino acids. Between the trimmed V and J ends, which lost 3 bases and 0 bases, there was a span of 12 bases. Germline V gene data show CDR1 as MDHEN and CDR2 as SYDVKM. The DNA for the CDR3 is TGTGCCAGCAGTTTTGTGACAGGTAGCTCCTACGAGCAGTACTTC. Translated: CASSFVTGSSYEQYF.

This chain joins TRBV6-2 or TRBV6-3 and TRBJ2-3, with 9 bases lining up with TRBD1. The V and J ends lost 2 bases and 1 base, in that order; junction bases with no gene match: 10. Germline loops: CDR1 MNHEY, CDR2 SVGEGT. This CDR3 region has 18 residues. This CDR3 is CASSYDRGTDTRTDTQYF. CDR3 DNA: TGTGCCAGCAGTTACGACAGGGGGACAGATACCCGCACAGATACGCAGTATTTT.

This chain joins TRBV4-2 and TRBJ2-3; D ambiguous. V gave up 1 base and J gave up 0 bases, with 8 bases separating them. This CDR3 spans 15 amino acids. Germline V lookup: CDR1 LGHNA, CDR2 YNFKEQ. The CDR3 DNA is TGTGCCAGCAGCCAAGCTGGGCGGAGCACAGATACGCAGTATTTT. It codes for CASSQAGRSTDTQYF.

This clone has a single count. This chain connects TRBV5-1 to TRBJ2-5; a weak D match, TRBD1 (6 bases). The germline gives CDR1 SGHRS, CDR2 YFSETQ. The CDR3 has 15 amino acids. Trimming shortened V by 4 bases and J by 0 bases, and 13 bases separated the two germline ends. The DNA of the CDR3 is TGCGCCAGCAGCATAACCGGGACAAACCAAGAGACCCAGTACTTC. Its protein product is CASSITGTNQETQYF. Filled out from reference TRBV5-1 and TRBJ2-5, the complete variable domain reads KAGVTQTPRYLIKTRGQQVTLSCSPISGHRSVSWYQQTPGQGLQFLFEYFSETQRNKGNFPGRFSGRQFSNSRSEMNVSTLELGDSALYLCASSITGTNQETQYFGPGTRLLVL.